This is a list of T cell receptor beta chains from one sample in a study of T cells expressing NK-cell markers. TCRdb derives one entry per CDR3 protein from the 5' RACE reads, leaving out DNA. Its listing shows roughly 450,000 distinct CDR3 sequences. The specimen sequenced was blood T cells: a sorted CD56 or NKG2C T cell subset, CD4+ or CD8+ T cells, or bulk PBMC T cells (not recorded which). These receptors were collected from a woman aged 50 to 60 in good health. CDR3s include the opening cysteine and the closing phenylalanine or tryptophan.

v_gene,j_gene,CDR3aa
TRBV2,TRBJ2-7,CATSGTSGYEQYF
TRBV10-3,TRBJ2-3,CAISPGTSTSTDTQYF
TRBV12-3/TRBV12-4,TRBJ2-3,CASSPLVGTDTQYF
TRBV12-5,TRBJ1-5,CASGSTVGDYSNQPQHF
TRBV24-1,TRBJ2-1,CATSDLLHEQFF
TRBV6-1,TRBJ2-4,CASRPQTSGKNIQYF
TRBV6-5,TRBJ2-5,CASSSDREETQYF
TRBV28,TRBJ2-1,CASINSGRVNEQFF
TRBV5-8,TRBJ2-1,CASSPIPDSYNEQFF
TRBV20-1,TRBJ2-4,CSASTAGVKNIQYF
TRBV4-1,TRBJ2-2,CASSQARLRNTGELFF
TRBV7-8,TRBJ1-1,CASSLTGGPTEAFF
TRBV2,TRBJ2-1,CASSSGTRIYNEQFF
TRBV6-6,TRBJ1-5,CASSLTGGWSQPQHF
TRBV28,TRBJ1-1,CASSLGAPDSEAFF
TRBV12-3/TRBV12-4,TRBJ1-5,CASLQGKGNQPQHF
TRBV12-3/TRBV12-4,TRBJ2-4,CASSFKGLEENIQYF
TRBV25-1,TRBJ2-1,CASSESGMGNEQFF
TRBV5-1,TRBJ1-3,CASSRDREASGNTIYF
TRBV24-1,TRBJ2-2,CASQGLAGPGELFF
TRBV20-1,TRBJ2-1,CSASDPWGQGFNEQFF
TRBV29-1,TRBJ1-2,CSVVNLQGYGYTF
TRBV11-2,TRBJ2-3,CASSFAGEVRDTQYF
TRBV10-1,TRBJ1-1,CASRQGLNTEAFF
TRBV4-2,TRBJ1-1,CASSQGQGDTEAFF
TRBV5-1,TRBJ1-2,CASSHRQGQDGYTF
TRBV4-1,TRBJ2-4,CASSQPPGLAESENIQYF
TRBV7-9,TRBJ2-1,CASSSSGTSSYNEQFF
TRBV7-8,TRBJ2-3,CASSFGQLDTQYF
TRBV7-7,TRBJ2-1,CASSASGRAGSYNEQFF
TRBV5-1,TRBJ1-1,CASSSGTGSLAFF
TRBV20-1,TRBJ2-1,CSASGLAGGPGPYNEQFF
TRBV20-1,TRBJ2-1,CSASPLRGQYNEQFF
TRBV20-1,TRBJ2-1,CSARDYELVNNEQFF
TRBV6-1,TRBJ1-1,CASSGGQFEAFF
TRBV7-7,TRBJ2-5,CASSHPRGRSQETQYF
TRBV12-5,TRBJ2-3,CASGPSGSTDTQYF
TRBV5-1,TRBJ1-1,CASADQGYGTEAFF
TRBV5-1,TRBJ2-3,CASSYITGRAVTDTQYF
TRBV7-6,TRBJ2-3,CASSLGGLASTDTQYF
TRBV12-3/TRBV12-4,TRBJ2-1,CASSSPGLYNEQFF
TRBV3-1,TRBJ1-1,CASSLRLGSGGTEAFF
TRBV9,TRBJ2-1,CASSVVPGGANNEQFF
TRBV6-5,TRBJ1-2,CASSTSGQGLAYGYTF
TRBV5-5,TRBJ2-5,CASSRSGGETQYF
TRBV29-1,TRBJ1-2,CSVLGGDGLYGYTF
TRBV2,TRBJ2-3,CASSEVLGADTQYF
TRBV7-8,TRBJ1-1,CASSPRQGTEAFF